One sample yielded the 23 T cell receptor beta chains listed below, sequenced in a study of blood T cell repertoires in COVID-19. TCRdb's table, derived via immunoSEQ multiplex PCR, lists solely in-frame clones and lacks some. The profile shows fewer than 250,000 clones, around 85% of them singletons. The sequenced sample consisted of peripheral blood. All receptors derive from a man aged 40-49 years with acute or convalescent COVID-19.

This rearrangement joins TRBV7-3 to TRBJ2-1; D might be TRBD1 (6 bases). Germline-derived CDR1 and CDR2 are SGHTA and FQGTGA. The CDR3 is 16 amino acids. V was shortened by 5 bases and J by 2 bases, with 16 bases between the two germline ends. DNA of the CDR3: TGTGCCAGCAGCACACACCCCGGGGACACCTACAATGAGCAGTTCTTC. Amino acid sequence: CASSTHPGDTYNEQFF.

The genes are TRBV3-1 (or the pseudogene TRBV3-2) and TRBJ2-7, with 7 bases matching TRBD2. V shed 4 bases and J 1 base; nucleotides not matched to a gene: 7. The CDR3 extends over 15 amino acids. Germline loops: CDR1 LGHDT, CDR2 YNNKEL (reference sequence). CDR3 in DNA: TGTGCCAGCAGCCCCGCGGTAGCGGGTTCCTACGAGCAGTACTTC. It specifies CASSPAVAGSYEQYF.

The chain couples TRBV5-6 to TRBJ2-4; 11 nucleotides align to TRBD1. The CDR3 spans 16 residues. After removal of 6 bases from V and 2 bases from J, the junction contained 7 bases not matched to a gene. From germline, CDR1 is SGHDT and CDR2 YYEEEE. This CDR3 reads CASNRGQGVTKNIQYF. CDR3 DNA: TGTGCCAGCAACCGGGGACAGGGGGTGACCAAAAACATTCAGTACTTC.

V and J are TRBV4-2 and TRBJ2-5; D is unclear. Germline V gene lookup returns CDR1 LGHNA and CDR2 YNFKEQ. This CDR3 region has 16 residues. V lost 0 bases and J 5 bases, leaving 16 bases between the germline ends. The CDR3 loop reads CASSQDQRPKRETQYF. CDR3 nucleotide sequence: TGTGCCAGCAGCCAAGATCAGCGCCCTAAGAGGGAGACCCAGTACTTC.

The rearrangement joins TRBV27 to TRBJ1-2, with a weak D call TRBD1 (6 bases). Germline lookup yields CDR1 MNHEY and CDR2 SMNVEV (reference sequence). This CDR3 has 14 amino acids. V was trimmed by 0 bases and J by 5 bases, leaving 10 bases between them. The CDR3 spells CASSLSGGAYGYTF. The CDR3 DNA is TGTGCCAGCAGTTTATCGGGGGGGGCGTATGGCTACACCTTC.

The chain joins TRBV5-4 to TRBJ2-7; the D gene is possibly TRBD1 (6 bases). Germline CDR1 and CDR2: SGHNT and YYREEE (reference sequence). This CDR3 contains 13 residues. Trimming took off 4 bases at V and 6 bases at J, with 14 bases between the two ends. CDR3 amino acids: CASSDRTAREQYF. The DNA of the CDR3 is TGTGCCAGCAGCGACCGGACAGCCCGCGAGCAGTACTTC.

V gene TRBV28 combines with J gene TRBJ2-7, with 7 bases identical to TRBD1. The CDR3 has 15 residues. The germline gives CDR1 MDHEN, CDR2 SYDVKM. V was pared by 7 bases and J by 4 bases, with 13 bases of the junction left unmatched. The CDR3 reads CASNHRQGSLYEQYF. The DNA for the CDR3 is TGTGCCAGCAACCATCGACAGGGTAGTTTATACGAGCAGTACTTC.

This clone was found once. The gene calls are TRBV6-5 and TRBJ2-2; 10 nucleotides match TRBD1. This CDR3 has 15 residues. Germline CDR1 and CDR2: MNHEY and SVGAGI. V dropped 6 bases and J dropped 6; count of bases not matched to a gene: 7. In nucleotides, the CDR3 is TGTGCCAGCAGCCGACAAGACAGGGGGCCCGGGGAGCTGTTTTTT. This encodes CASSRQDRGPGELFF.

The gene calls are TRBV5-1 and TRBJ2-3, with a weak D call TRBD1 (5 bases). V lost 5 bases to trimming and J lost 3 bases, with 13 bases between them. The CDR3 length is 14 residues. The V gene's germline CDR1 is SGHRS and CDR2 YFSETQ. The CDR3 protein is CASSNLGATDTQYF. The DNA of the CDR3 is TGCGCCAGCAGTAACTTAGGGGCAACAGATACGCAGTATTTT.

This chain uses TRBV10-3 with TRBJ2-1; D unresolved. The CDR3 consists of 15 residues. V dropped 3 bases and J dropped 5 bases, with 14 bases sitting between them. Germline CDR1 and CDR2: ENHRY and SYGVKD. The CDR3, as DNA: TGTGCCATCAGTGATTGGATGGGCGCCCACAATGAGCAGTTCTTC. This codes for CAISDWMGAHNEQFF.

V usage is TRBV30 and J usage is TRBJ1-6; 8 bases line up with TRBD1. This CDR3 has 14 amino acids. J gave up 10 bases and V 3 bases, and 8 bases lay outside the gene matches. Germline-derived CDR1 and CDR2 are GTSNPN and SVGIG (reference sequence). The CDR3 protein is CAWSPGGWKSPLHF. The CDR3 nucleotides are TGTGCCTGGAGCCCAGGGGGCTGGAAATCACCCCTCCACTTT.

V gene TRBV13 combines with J gene TRBJ2-3, with D tentatively TRBD1 (5 bases). With 3 bases removed from V and 2 bases from J, the gap between germline ends came to 12 bases. This CDR3 spans 15 amino acids. Germline V gene data show CDR1 as PRHDT and CDR2 as FYEKMQ (reference sequence). Here the CDR3 DNA reads TGTGCCAGCAGCTTTTGGGGCAGGTCCACAGATACGCAGTATTTT. This codes for CASSFWGRSTDTQYF.

The CDR3 DNA follows: TGCGCCAGCAGCCCGAGGGTTGCGAACACTGAAGCTTTCTTT. Protein sequence: CASSPRVANTEAFF. This chain links TRBV5-1 with TRBJ1-1; D unresolved. Trimming left V 4 bases short and J 1 base short, with 11 bases between. CDR1 and CDR2 from the germline V gene are SGHRS and YFSETQ. The length of the CDR3 is 14 residues.

This chain uses TRBV5-8 with TRBJ2-7, with 11 bases aligning to TRBD2. The junction had 5 bases not matched to a gene; V was cut back by 2 bases and J by 4 bases. The germline V gene has CDR1 SGHTS and CDR2 YDEGEE. The CDR3 covers 15 residues. Here the CDR3 DNA reads TGTGCCAGCAGCTTTAGCGGGAGGGCCCAATACGAGCAGTACTTC. The encoded protein is CASSFSGRAQYEQYF. Based on the CDR3 plus reference TRBV5-8 and TRBJ2-7, the full variable domain is EAGVTQSPTHLIKTRGQQATLRCSPISGHTSVYWYQQALGLGLQFLLWYDEGEERNRGNFPPRFSGRQFPNYSSELNVNALELEDSALYLCASSFSGRAQYEQYFGPGTRLTVT.

V gene TRBV27 combines with J gene TRBJ2-7, with TRBD1 matching 7 bases. The V and J ends lost 7 bases and 10 bases, in that order; junction bases with no gene match: 7. CDR3 length equals 11 residues. Germline CDR1 is MNHEY and CDR2 is SMNVEV (reference sequence). CDR3 bases: TGTGCCAGCACCGCTATAGGGGGCCAGTACTTC. Its protein is CASTAIGGQYF.

The V call is TRBV28, the J call TRBJ2-7; D not certain. Between the trimmed V and J ends, which lost 5 bases and 2 bases, there was a span of 7 bases. This CDR3 has 12 residues. Germline CDR1 is MDHEN and CDR2 is SYDVKM. This chain's CDR3 is CASSIRAYEQYF. The CDR3 region has the DNA TGTGCCAGCAGTATCCGGGCCTACGAGCAGTACTTC.

The V and J genes are TRBV6-5 and TRBJ1-1; D is unclear. CDR1 and CDR2 (germline): MNHEY, SVGAGI. The CDR3 covers 14 residues. V was trimmed by 4 bases and J by 1 base, leaving 10 bases between them. The CDR3 reads CASSSRGANTEAFF. In DNA form, the CDR3 reads TGTGCCAGCAGTTCCCGGGGAGCGAACACTGAAGCTTTCTTT.

In its sample, this clone was seen once. V usage is TRBV9 and J usage is TRBJ1-1; maybe TRBD1 (6 bases). V was clipped by 4 bases and J by 8 bases, with 15 bases between them. CDR3 length: 13 residues. Germline loops: CDR1 SGDLS, CDR2 YYNGEE. This chain's CDR3 is CASSSPGGGEAFF. Here the CDR3 DNA reads TGTGCCAGCAGCTCGCCGGGAGGGGGGGAAGCTTTCTTT.

The chain employs TRBV13 and TRBJ2-6; 8 bases map to TRBD1. The CDR3 is 18 amino acids. The J segment lost 0 bases and the V segment lost 1 base, leaving 5 bases of the junction unmatched. CDR1 and CDR2 from the germline V gene are PRHDT and FYEKMQ (reference sequence). The CDR3 nucleotides read TGTGCCAGCAGCTTAGCGAGGGACAGGTCCTCTGGGGCCAACGTCCTGACTTTC. This codes for CASSLARDRSSGANVLTF.

The CDR3 region is CASSYGLAGTDTQYF. The CDR3 DNA reads TGTGCCAGCAGCTACGGACTAGCGGGGACAGATACGCAGTATTTT. The chain couples TRBV5-8 to TRBJ2-3, with 12 bases matching TRBD2. This CDR3 region has 15 residues. CDR1 is SGHTS and CDR2 is YDEGEE in the germline V gene. V lost 3 bases to trimming and J lost 3 bases; unmatched junction nucleotides: 2. Full variable domain (remainder filled in from reference TRBV5-8 and TRBJ2-3): EAGVTQSPTHLIKTRGQQATLRCSPISGHTSVYWYQQALGLGLQFLLWYDEGEERNRGNFPPRFSGRQFPNYSSELNVNALELEDSALYLCASSYGLAGTDTQYFGPGTRLTVL.

This clone was seen only once. The chain joins TRBV6-1 to TRBJ2-1; 7 nucleotides match TRBD2. V gave up 0 bases and J gave up 3 bases; unmatched junction bases: 11. The CDR3 extends over 18 amino acids. The V gene's germline CDR1 is MNHNS and CDR2 SASEGT. The CDR3 DNA sequence: TGTGCCAGCAGTGAAGCGCTTCCGGGAGCGGGAATCTACAATGAGCAGTTCTTC. Translated: CASSEALPGAGIYNEQFF.

This chain joins TRBV29-1 and TRBJ2-5, with 8 nucleotides matching TRBD1. CDR1 is SQVTM and CDR2 is ANQGSEA in the germline V gene. With V trimmed by 3 bases and J by 4 bases, 13 bases remained unmatched. The CDR3 covers 16 residues. CDR3 in amino acids: CSVDGRRDRRRETQYF. Here the CDR3 DNA reads TGCAGCGTTGATGGGCGACGGGACAGGAGGCGAGAGACCCAGTACTTC.

The J gene is TRBJ1-4, the V gene TRBV7-2; D is unclear. Germline CDR1 is SGHTA and CDR2 is FQGNSA. Trimming pared 5 bases from V and 7 bases from J, leaving 20 bases between. This CDR3 region has 16 residues. CDR3 DNA sequence: TGTGCCAGCAGCCCGCGACGAACGGGTAGAAGTGAAAAACTGTTTTTT. Residues: CASSPRRTGRSEKLFF.